This T cell receptor (beta chain) was obtained from a study of T cells in Graves' hyperthyroidism and ophthalmopathy. CDR1 is PRHDT, CDR2 FYEKMQ, per germline (reference sequence). V was shortened by 0 bases and J by 2 bases, with 11 bases between the two germline ends. This CDR3 spans 15 amino acids. This clonotype was seen ten or more times. RNA transcripts gave rise to amplified TCR beta CDR3 regions. The HTBI primer set was used in a first-round RT-PCR of the TCR CDR3. TCRdb reprocessed the multiplex PCR reads with MiXCR, giving one entry per CDR3 protein. Here the sample spans about 420,000 distinct CDR3 sequences, roughly an eighth being singletons.

The TCR sequence derives from a woman younger than 30 with Graves' hyperthyroidism. The chain is built from TRBV13 and TRBJ2-7; a possible D gene is TRBD1 (6 bases). Sequenced material: blood. The CDR3, as DNA: TGTGCCAGCAGCTTAGGGGTACAGGGTACCTACGAGCAGTACTTC. Its protein product is CASSLGVQGTYEQYF.